This T cell receptor beta chain was identified during a study of technical replicates of blood from a few donors. Using immunoSEQ multiplex PCR, the repertoire was profiled, and TCRdb retains in-frame clones only, with some absent. The table records about 69,000 clones, 88% of them present only once. The sample comprised PBMCs. This TCR derives from a human donor in good health. Some clones in this sample may be carry-over from other donors' samples.

CDR3 residues: CASSFPDRGYDGYTF. CDR3 nucleotides: TGCGCCAGCAGCTTTCCGGACAGGGGGTATGATGGCTACACCTTC. This sequence joins TRBV5-1 and TRBJ1-2, with 10 bases matching TRBD1. Germline V gives CDR1 SGHRS, CDR2 YFSETQ. The junction had 7 bases not matched to a gene; V was cut back by 2 bases and J by 6 bases. The CDR3 is 15 amino acids. Supplemented by reference TRBV5-1 and TRBJ1-2, the full variable domain reads KAGVTQTPRYLIKTRGQQVTLSCSPISGHRSVSWYQQTPGQGLQFLFEYFSETQRNKGNFPGRFSGRQFSNSRSEMNVSTLELGDSALYLCASSFPDRGYDGYTFGSGTRLTVV.